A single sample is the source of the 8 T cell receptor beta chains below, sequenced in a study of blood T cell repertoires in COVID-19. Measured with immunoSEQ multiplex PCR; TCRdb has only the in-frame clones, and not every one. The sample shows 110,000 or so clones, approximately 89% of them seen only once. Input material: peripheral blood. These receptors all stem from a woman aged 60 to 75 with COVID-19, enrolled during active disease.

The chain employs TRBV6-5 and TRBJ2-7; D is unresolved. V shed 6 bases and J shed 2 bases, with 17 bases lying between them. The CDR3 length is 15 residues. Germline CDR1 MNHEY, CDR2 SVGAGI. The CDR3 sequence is CASRAAREQTYEQYF. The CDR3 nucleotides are TGTGCCAGCAGAGCCGCACGTGAACAGACCTACGAGCAGTACTTC.

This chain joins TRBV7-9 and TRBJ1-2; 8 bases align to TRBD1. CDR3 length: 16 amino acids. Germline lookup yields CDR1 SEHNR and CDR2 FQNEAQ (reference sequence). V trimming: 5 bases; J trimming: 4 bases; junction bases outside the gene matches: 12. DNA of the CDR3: TGTGCCAGCAGCCTTGACGCCGGGACAGGATTCTATGGCTACACCTTC. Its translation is CASSLDAGTGFYGYTF. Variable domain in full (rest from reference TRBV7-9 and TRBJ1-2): DTGVSQNPRHKITKRGQNVTFRCDPISEHNRLYWYRQTLGQGPEFLTYFQNEAQLEKSRLLSDRFSAERPKGSFSTLEIQRTEQGDSAMYLCASSLDAGTGFYGYTFGSGTRLTVV.

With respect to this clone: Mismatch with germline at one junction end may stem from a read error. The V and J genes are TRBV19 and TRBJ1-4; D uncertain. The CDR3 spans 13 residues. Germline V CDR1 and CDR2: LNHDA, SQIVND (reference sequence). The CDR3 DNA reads TGTGCCAGCAGTAGGAGGGAAAATGAAAAACTGTTTTTT. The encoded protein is CASSRRENEKLFF.

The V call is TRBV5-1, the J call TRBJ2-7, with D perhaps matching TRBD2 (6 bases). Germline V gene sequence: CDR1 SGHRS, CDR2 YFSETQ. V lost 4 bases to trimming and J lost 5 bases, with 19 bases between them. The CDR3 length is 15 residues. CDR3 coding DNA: TGCGCCAGCAGCCTTGGAGAGACACCGGGGGACGAGCAGTACTTC. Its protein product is CASSLGETPGDEQYF.

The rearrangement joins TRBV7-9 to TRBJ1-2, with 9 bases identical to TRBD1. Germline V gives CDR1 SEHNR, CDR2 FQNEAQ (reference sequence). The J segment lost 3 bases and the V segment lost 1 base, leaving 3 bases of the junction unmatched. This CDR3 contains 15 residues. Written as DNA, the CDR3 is TGTGCCAGCAGCTTAGACGGGACAGGGTACTATGGCTACACCTTC. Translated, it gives CASSLDGTGYYGYTF.

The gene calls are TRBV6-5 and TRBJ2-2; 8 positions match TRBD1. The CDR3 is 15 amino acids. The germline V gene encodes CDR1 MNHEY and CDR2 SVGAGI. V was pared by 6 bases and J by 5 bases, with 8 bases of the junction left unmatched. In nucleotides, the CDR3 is TGTGCCAGCAGCACCAGGGGGCTAGATACCGGGGAGCTGTTTTTT. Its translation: CASSTRGLDTGELFF.

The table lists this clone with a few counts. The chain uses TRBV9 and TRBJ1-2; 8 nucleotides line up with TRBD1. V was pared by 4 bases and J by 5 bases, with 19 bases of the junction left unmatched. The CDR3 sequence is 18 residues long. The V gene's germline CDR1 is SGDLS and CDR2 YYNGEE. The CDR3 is CASSTPRRTGRPQYGYTF. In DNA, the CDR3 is TGTGCCAGCAGCACGCCCCGCCGGACAGGGAGGCCCCAGTATGGCTACACCTTC.

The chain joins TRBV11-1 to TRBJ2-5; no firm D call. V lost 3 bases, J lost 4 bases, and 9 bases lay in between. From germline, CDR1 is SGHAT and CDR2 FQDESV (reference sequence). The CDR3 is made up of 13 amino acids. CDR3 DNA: TGTGCCAGCAGCTTGGCTAGGTTAGAGACCCAGTACTTC. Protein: CASSLARLETQYF.